The clone carrying this T cell receptor (beta chain) appeared many times. These data originate in a study of early T cells in non-severe SARS-CoV-2 infection. Individual cDNA molecules were tagged with unique molecular identifiers, the study reported. TCRdb reanalysed the 5' RACE reads using MiXCR and keeps one entry per CDR3 protein. The sample holds about 60,000 distinct CDR3 sequences, roughly 5.5% seen once. With V trimmed by 4 bases and J by 4 bases, 4 bases remained unmatched. Per the germline V gene, CDR1 is SGHRS and CDR2 is YFSETQ. This CDR3 comprises 14 residues. The chain links TRBV5-1 to TRBJ2-1, with 8 bases aligning to TRBD1. This sequence was found in an adult who was a healthcare worker with PCR-confirmed SARS-CoV-2 infection or an uninfected control (not recorded which). Specimen: whole blood. The CDR3 loop reads CASSPGQEYNEQFF. CDR3 nucleotides: TGCGCCAGCAGCCCGGGACAGGAGTACAATGAGCAGTTCTTC.